This entry concerns a single T cell receptor beta chain. The antigen remains unidentified. A single record per CDR3 protein comes from TCRdb applying MiXCR to the RT-PCR reads. The sample yields about 570,000 distinct CDR3 sequences, over 9.5% seen once. The data stem from a study of response to subunit inactivated influenza vaccine. With 7 bases clipped from V and 0 bases from J, the junction kept 1 base outside the gene matches. Per germline, CDR1 SGHRS and CDR2 YFSETQ. The CDR3 has 13 residues. Whole-study results and caveats: Only a handful of new T cells, the authors suggested, are recruited with each seasonal influenza vaccination.

This sequence originates from a man in his fifties who received an inactivated influenza vaccine. V is TRBV5-1 and J is TRBJ2-7; 10 bases line up with TRBD2. The specimen was PBMCs from blood, collected on the day of vaccination. CDR3 in amino acids: CASGTSASYEQYF. The CDR3 region has the DNA TGCGCCAGCGGGACTAGCGCCTCCTACGAGCAGTACTTC.